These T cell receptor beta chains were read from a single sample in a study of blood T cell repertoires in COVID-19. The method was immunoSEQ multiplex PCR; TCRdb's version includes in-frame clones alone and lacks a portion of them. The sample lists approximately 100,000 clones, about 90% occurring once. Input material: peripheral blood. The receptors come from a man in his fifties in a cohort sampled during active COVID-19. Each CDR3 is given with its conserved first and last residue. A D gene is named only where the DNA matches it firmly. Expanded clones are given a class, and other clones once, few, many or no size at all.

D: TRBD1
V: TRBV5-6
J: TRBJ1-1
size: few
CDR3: CASSLEQGTLAEAFF
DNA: TGTGCCAGCAGCTTAGAACAGGGGACCTTGGCTGAAGCTTTCTTT

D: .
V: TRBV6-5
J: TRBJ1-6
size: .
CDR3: CASDRRSGYNSPLHF
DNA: TGTGCCAGTGACCGCAGGTCCGGCTATAATTCACCCCTCCACTTT

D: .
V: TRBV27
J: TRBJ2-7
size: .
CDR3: CASSFQVGDEQYF
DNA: TGTGCCAGCAGTTTCCAGGTAGGGGACGAGCAGTACTTC

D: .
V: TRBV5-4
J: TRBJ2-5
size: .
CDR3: CASSLGTGVVQETQYF
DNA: TGTGCCAGCAGCTTGGGGACGGGGGTCGTCCAAGAGACCCAGTACTTC

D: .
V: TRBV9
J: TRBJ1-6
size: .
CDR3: CASRTGSSYNSPLHF
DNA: TGTGCCAGCAGAACAGGTAGCTCCTATAATTCACCCCTCCACTTT

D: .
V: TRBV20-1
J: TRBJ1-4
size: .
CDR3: CSAETGEKLFF
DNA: TGCAGTGCTGAGACAGGTGAAAAACTGTTTTTT

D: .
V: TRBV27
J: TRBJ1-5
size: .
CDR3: CASSFGASQPQHF
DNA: TGTGCCAGCAGTTTTGGGGCGTCTCAGCCCCAGCATTTT

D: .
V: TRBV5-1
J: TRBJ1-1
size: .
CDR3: CASSLARRNTEAFF
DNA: TGCGCCAGCAGCTTGGCCCGCAGGAACACTGAAGCTTTCTTT

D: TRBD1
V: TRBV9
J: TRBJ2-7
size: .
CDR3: CASSAGPDRGTYEQYF
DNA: TGTGCCAGCAGCGCCGGACCGGACAGGGGCACCTACGAGCAGTACTTC

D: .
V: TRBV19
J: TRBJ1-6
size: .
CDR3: CASSLSPNLSNSPLHF
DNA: TGTGCCAGTAGCCTGTCCCCTAACCTCTCAAATTCACCCCTCCACTTT

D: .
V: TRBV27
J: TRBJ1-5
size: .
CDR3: CASDGDQPQHF
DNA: TGTGCCAGCGACGGGGATCAGCCCCAGCATTTT

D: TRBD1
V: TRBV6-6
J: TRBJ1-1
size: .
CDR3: CASTGTGGLGTEAFF
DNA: TGTGCCAGCACGGGGACAGGGGGGCTGGGCACTGAAGCTTTCTTT

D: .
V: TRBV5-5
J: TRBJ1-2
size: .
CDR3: CASSNQQDNYGYTF
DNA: TGTGCCAGCTCGAACCAACAGGATAACTATGGCTACACCTTC

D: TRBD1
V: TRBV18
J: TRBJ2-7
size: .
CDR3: CASSTVVSDRDRSYEQYF
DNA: TGTGCCAGCTCCACCGTCGTCTCGGACAGGGACCGCTCCTACGAGCAGTACTTC

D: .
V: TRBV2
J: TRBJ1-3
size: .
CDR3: CASRMENSGNTIYF
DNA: TGTGCCAGCAGGATGGAGAACTCTGGAAACACCATATATTTT

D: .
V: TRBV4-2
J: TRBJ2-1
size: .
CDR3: CASSQVERPDFNEQFF
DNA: TGTGCCAGCAGCCAAGTGGAAAGGCCCGACTTCAATGAGCAGTTCTTC

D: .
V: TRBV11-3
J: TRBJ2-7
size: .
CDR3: CASSSRGAYEQYF
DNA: TGTGCCAGCAGCAGCAGGGGGGCCTACGAGCAGTACTTC

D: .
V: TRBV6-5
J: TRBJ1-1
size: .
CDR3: CASSSTGNTEAFF
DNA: TGTGCCAGCAGTTCTACAGGAAACACTGAAGCTTTCTTT

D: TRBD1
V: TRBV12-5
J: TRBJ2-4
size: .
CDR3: CASGTPGQANIQYF
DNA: TGTGCTAGTGGTACTCCGGGACAGGCCAACATTCAGTACTTC

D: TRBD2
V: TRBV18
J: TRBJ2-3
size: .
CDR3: CASSSGTSGGADTQYF
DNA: TGTGCCAGCTCATCCGGGACTAGCGGTGGGGCAGATACGCAGTATTTT

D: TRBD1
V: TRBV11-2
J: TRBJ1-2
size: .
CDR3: CASSLDRGSGYTF
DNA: TGTGCCAGCAGCTTAGACAGGGGGAGTGGCTACACCTTC

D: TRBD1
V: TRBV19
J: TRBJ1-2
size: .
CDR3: CASSIGQGWDGYTF
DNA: TGTGCCAGTAGTATCGGACAGGGGTGGGATGGCTACACCTTC

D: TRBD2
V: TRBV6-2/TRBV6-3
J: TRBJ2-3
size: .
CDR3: CASSSYRGGTDTQYF
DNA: TGTGCCAGCAGCTCTTACCGGGGGGGCACAGATACGCAGTATTTT

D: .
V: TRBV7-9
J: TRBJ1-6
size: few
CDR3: CASSQGPGSYNSPLHF
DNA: TGTGCCAGCAGCCAGGGGCCGGGTTCCTATAATTCACCCCTCCACTTT

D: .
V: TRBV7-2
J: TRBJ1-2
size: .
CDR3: CASSPGGGYGYTF
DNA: TGTGCCAGCAGCCCAGGAGGTGGCTATGGCTACACCTTC

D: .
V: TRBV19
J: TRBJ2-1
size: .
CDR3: CASSPIAGGSINEQFF
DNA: TGTGCCAGTAGTCCTATCGCCGGGGGAAGTATAAATGAGCAGTTCTTC

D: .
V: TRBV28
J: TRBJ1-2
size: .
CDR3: CASSFSGNYGYTF
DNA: TGTGCCAGCAGTTTTTCGGGTAACTATGGCTACACCTTC

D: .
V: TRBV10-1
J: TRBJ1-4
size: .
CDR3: CASTKSSLRSNEKLFF
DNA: TGCGCCAGCACCAAATCCTCATTGAGAAGTAATGAAAAACTGTTTTTT